The 3 T cell receptor beta chains below were found in one sample sequenced in a study of blood T cell repertoires in COVID-19. Produced via immunoSEQ multiplex PCR; TCRdb's table is partial and in-frame only. This sample has 200,000 to 250,000 clones, with 86% found just once. Material: peripheral blood. The receptors originated from a man in his sixties with acute or convalescent COVID-19.

The rearrangement links TRBV7-9 to TRBJ1-4, with 10 bases that match TRBD1. Germline V gene data show CDR1 as SEHNR and CDR2 as FQNEAQ (reference sequence). Trimming took 6 bases from V and 7 from J; bases not matched to a gene: 11. The CDR3 is made up of 16 amino acids. The CDR3 here is CASSSTGTGAGEKLFF. The CDR3 coding sequence is TGTGCCAGCAGTTCAACCGGGACAGGGGCCGGTGAAAAACTGTTTTTT.

The CDR3 protein is CASSRVWGANTGELFF. The CDR3 DNA sequence: TGTGCCAGCAGTCGGGTTTGGGGAGCGAACACCGGGGAGCTGTTTTTT. This chain uses TRBV27 with TRBJ2-2; D possibly corresponds to TRBD2 (5 bases). Germline V CDR1 and CDR2: MNHEY, SMNVEV (reference sequence). The CDR3 covers 16 residues. Trimming pared 5 bases from V and 0 bases from J, leaving 13 bases between.

This rearrangement joins TRBV27 to TRBJ1-2, with D possibly matching TRBD1 (6 bases). There are 12 residues in the CDR3. Between the trimmed V and J ends, which lost 10 bases and 8 bases, there was a span of 17 bases. CDR1 is MNHEY and CDR2 is SMNVEV in the germline V gene (reference sequence). CDR3 DNA: TGTGCCACCCAGACAGGTGGGGTAGGCTACACCTTC. Residues: CATQTGGVGYTF.